The 7 T cell receptor beta chains below come from one sample, sequenced in a study of blood T cell repertoires in COVID-19. Only in-frame clones appear in the TCRdb table, and some are missing; sequencing was by immunoSEQ multiplex PCR. The sample lists about 47,000 clones; approximately 88% were seen once. The sample was peripheral blood. Receptors were obtained from a human donor with active COVID-19. The donor label of this sample is uncertain.

This clone appeared a single time. J is TRBJ1-6 and V is TRBV2; 10 positions match TRBD1. Germline-derived CDR1 and CDR2 are SNHLY and FYNNEI. The CDR3 covers 15 residues. V lost 6 bases, J lost 7 bases, and 6 bases stayed unmatched. CDR3 nucleotides: TGTGCCAGCAGGGGACAGGGGCTCAGCAATTCACCCCTCCACTTT. This codes for CASRGQGLSNSPLHF.

The V gene is TRBV4-3, the J gene TRBJ2-2; weak D call: TRBD1 (5 bases). Germline assignment: CDR1 LGHNA and CDR2 YSLEER. Trimming stripped 0 bases from V and 2 bases from J, with 16 bases between. The length of the CDR3 is 18 residues. In DNA, the CDR3 is TGCGCCAGCAGCCAAGAATGGACAACCCTCCTCAACACCGGGGAGCTGTTTTTT. Amino acid sequence: CASSQEWTTLLNTGELFF.

The V call is TRBV12-3 or TRBV12-4, the J call TRBJ2-7; 9 bases match TRBD1. With V trimmed by 6 bases and J by 6 bases, 6 bases remained unmatched. CDR3 length: 13 residues. The CDR3 DNA sequence: TGTGCCAGCAGGGAGGACAGGGGCGGCGAGCAGTACTTC. Amino acids: CASREDRGGEQYF.

The chain is built from TRBV2 and TRBJ2-7; 8 positions match TRBD2. Germline CDR1 reads SNHLY; CDR2 reads FYNNEI. There are 15 residues in the CDR3. Trimming cost V 7 bases and J 4 bases; bases outside gene matches: 12. This CDR3 reads CASTKLQRGIYEQYF. DNA for the CDR3: TGTGCCAGCACAAAACTCCAGCGGGGGATTTACGAGCAGTACTTC.

The chain recombines TRBV5-8 with TRBJ2-1; 14 bases are a match to TRBD2. The germline gives CDR1 SGHTS, CDR2 YDEGEE. The CDR3 covers 16 residues. The ends lost 3 bases at V and 8 bases at J; junction bases unmatched: 7. The CDR3 bases are TGTGCCAGCAGCTGGGGACTAGCGGGAGCGTGGGATGAGCAGTTCTTC. It yields the protein CASSWGLAGAWDEQFF.

The chain joins TRBV5-6 to TRBJ2-7; D possibly corresponds to TRBD1 (6 bases). This CDR3 has 13 residues. The germline gives CDR1 SGHDT, CDR2 YYEEEE. V lost 7 bases to trimming and J lost 1 base, with 12 bases between them. CDR3 coding DNA: TGTGCCAGCTACAACAGGGTTTCCTACGAGCAGTACTTC. Translated: CASYNRVSYEQYF.

The chain couples TRBV6-5 to TRBJ2-7; D possibly corresponds to TRBD2 (5 bases). The CDR3 contains 13 residues. Germline V gives CDR1 MNHEY, CDR2 SVGAGI. The V end lost 6 bases, the J end lost 7 bases, and 16 bases lay between the germline ends. The CDR3 DNA follows: TGTGCCAGCAGCGCCCAGAGGGTTGGGGAGCAGTACTTC. Translating gives CASSAQRVGEQYF.